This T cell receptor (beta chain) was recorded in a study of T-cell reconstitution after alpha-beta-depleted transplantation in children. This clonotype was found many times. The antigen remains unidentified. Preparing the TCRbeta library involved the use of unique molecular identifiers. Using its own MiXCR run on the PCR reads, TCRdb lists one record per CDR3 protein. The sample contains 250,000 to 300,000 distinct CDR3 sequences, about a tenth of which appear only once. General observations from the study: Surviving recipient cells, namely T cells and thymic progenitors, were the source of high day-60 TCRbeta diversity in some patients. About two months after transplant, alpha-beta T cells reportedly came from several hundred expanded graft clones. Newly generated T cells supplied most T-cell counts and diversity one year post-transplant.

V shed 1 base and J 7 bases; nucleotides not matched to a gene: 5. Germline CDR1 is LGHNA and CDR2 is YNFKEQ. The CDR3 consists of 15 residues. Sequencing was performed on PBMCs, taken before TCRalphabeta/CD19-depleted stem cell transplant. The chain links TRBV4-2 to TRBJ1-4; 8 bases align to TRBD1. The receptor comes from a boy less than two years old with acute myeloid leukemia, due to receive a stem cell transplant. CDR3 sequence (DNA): TGTGCCAGCAGCCAAGTAGCACAGGGGGGTGAAAAACTGTTTTTT. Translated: CASSQVAQGGEKLFF.